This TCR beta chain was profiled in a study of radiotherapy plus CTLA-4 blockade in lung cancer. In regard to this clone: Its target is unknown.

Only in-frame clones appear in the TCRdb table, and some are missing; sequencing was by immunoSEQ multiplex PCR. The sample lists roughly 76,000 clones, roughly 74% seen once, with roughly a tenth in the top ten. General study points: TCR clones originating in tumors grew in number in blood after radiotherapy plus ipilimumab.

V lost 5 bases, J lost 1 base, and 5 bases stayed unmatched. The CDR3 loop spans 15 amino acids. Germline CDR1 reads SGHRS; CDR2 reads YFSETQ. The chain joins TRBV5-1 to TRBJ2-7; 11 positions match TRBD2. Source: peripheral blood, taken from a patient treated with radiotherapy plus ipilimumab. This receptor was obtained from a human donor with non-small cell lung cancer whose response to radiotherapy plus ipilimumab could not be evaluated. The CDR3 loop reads CASRPGLAESYEQYF. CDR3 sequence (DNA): TGCGCCAGCAGACCGGGACTAGCGGAGTCCTACGAGCAGTACTTC.